Described below is a single T cell receptor beta chain sequence and its context. The data belong to a study of glioma-infiltrating T cells after dendritic cell vaccination. On the study more broadly: Three intradermal dendritic cell vaccine injections were given every two weeks.

Profiling relied on immunoSEQ multiplex PCR, and the TCRdb table lists in-frame clones only, not all of them. Of 80,000 to 100,000 clones in the sample, 75% to 85% were seen once. This CDR3 comprises 15 residues. Looked up from germline, CDR1 is SGHTS and CDR2 is YDEGEE. Trimming took 2 bases from V and 4 from J; bases not matched to a gene: 8. The specimen was blood, collected before dendritic cell vaccination. The clonotype originates from a human donor with glioblastoma. This chain joins TRBV5-8 and TRBJ1-2; the match to TRBD1 covers 7 bases. As DNA, the CDR3 is TGTGCCAGCAGCTTAAACAGGGGTGCCAGCTATGGCTACACCTTC. This encodes CASSLNRGASYGYTF.